The 32 T cell receptor beta chains reported below all come from one sample, sequenced in a study of post-analysis software for immune sequencing data. Findings and caveats of the study: A handful of TRBV segments appeared more often in patients than in controls, and TRBV5-6, TRBV5-1 and TRBV20-1 were among these.

Unique-molecular-identifier-tagged TCR beta cDNA libraries were used. TCRdb independently ran MiXCR on the PCR reads; one entry per CDR3 protein. The sample contains 500,000 to 600,000 distinct CDR3 sequences, 44% of which appear only once. The antigens these receptors bind are not known. Sequencing input: blood. These receptors all come from a girl under 18 with multiple sclerosis.

The rearrangement joins TRBV5-1 to TRBJ2-1, with TRBD2 matching over 10 bases. V dropped 3 bases and J dropped 4; count of bases not matched to a gene: 4. CDR3 length equals 15 residues. CDR1 is SGHRS and CDR2 is YFSETQ in the germline V gene. CDR3 amino acids: CASSSGLAIYNEQFF. The CDR3 DNA follows: TGCGCCAGCAGCTCGGGACTAGCGATTTACAATGAGCAGTTCTTC.

The V call is TRBV20-1, the J call TRBJ1-2; 8 nucleotides align to TRBD1. Germline V gene lookup returns CDR1 DFQATT and CDR2 SNEGSKA (reference sequence). CDR3 length equals 13 residues. V gave up 3 bases and J gave up 6 bases; unmatched junction bases: 6. The CDR3 protein is CSARDRESDGYTF. Here the CDR3 DNA reads TGCAGTGCTAGGGACAGGGAGTCCGATGGCTACACCTTC.

The rearrangement joins TRBV4-1 to TRBJ2-4, with TRBD2 identical over 7 bases. Germline V CDR1 and CDR2: MGHRA, YSYEKL. V was pared by 5 bases and J by 13 bases, with 17 bases of the junction left unmatched. The CDR3 is 15 amino acids. CDR3 sequence: CASSYYAGADEWQYF. The CDR3 bases are TGCGCCAGCAGCTACTACGCGGGAGCTGACGAATGGCAGTACTTC.

This clonotype was counted a few times. This chain uses TRBV5-1 with TRBJ2-3; D is unresolved. There are 12 residues in the CDR3. V was pared by 2 bases and J by 4 bases, with 5 bases between. Germline V gives CDR1 SGHRS, CDR2 YFSETQ. CDR3 sequence reads: CASSFPPDTQYF. CDR3 DNA sequence: TGCGCCAGCAGCTTTCCCCCAGATACGCAGTATTTT.

The chain has TRBV2 and TRBJ1-2; 10 bases match TRBD1. The CDR3 sequence is 15 residues long. The germline V gene has CDR1 SNHLY and CDR2 FYNNEI. V dropped 6 bases and J dropped 4; count of bases not matched to a gene: 8. The CDR3 reads CASSGGQGRSYGYTF. The DNA of the CDR3 is TGTGCCAGCAGCGGGGGACAGGGGAGAAGCTATGGCTACACCTTC.

This clonotype was seen a few times. V and J are TRBV10-3 and TRBJ2-7, with D possibly TRBD2 on 6 matching bases. The germline V gene encodes CDR1 ENHRY and CDR2 SYGVKD. The CDR3 consists of 13 residues. V dropped 3 bases and J dropped 6 bases, with 12 bases sitting between them. CDR3 region: CAISDGSVGEQYF. CDR3 in DNA: TGTGCCATCAGTGACGGGAGCGTCGGCGAGCAGTACTTC.

This rearrangement joins TRBV5-1 to TRBJ2-1; 10 positions match TRBD2. Germline V CDR1 and CDR2: SGHRS, YFSETQ. The CDR3 is 15 residues long. J was trimmed by 6 bases and V by 4 bases; bases with no gene match: 7. The CDR3 region has the DNA TGCGCCAGCAGCCGAACTAGCGGGGTCGGCAATGAGCAGTTCTTC. Amino acid sequence: CASSRTSGVGNEQFF.

The table lists this clonotype with a few counts. The rearrangement joins TRBV6-6 to TRBJ2-5; 13 bases match TRBD2. With the DNA end fitting TRBJ2-7 better, the J assignment may be wrong. Germline V lookup: CDR1 MNHNY, CDR2 SVGAGI (reference sequence). The CDR3 contains 17 residues. The CDR3: CASNKKRTSGSFYEQYF. The CDR3 coding sequence is TGTGCCAGCAACAAAAAACGGACTAGCGGGAGTTTCTACGAGCAGTACTTC.

The gene calls are TRBV6-5 and TRBJ1-4; D is possibly TRBD1 (6 bases). Trimming pared 6 bases from V and 7 bases from J, leaving 12 bases between. The V gene's germline CDR1 is MNHEY and CDR2 SVGAGI. The CDR3 spans 13 residues. CDR3 nucleotide sequence: TGTGCCAGCAGAGACAGCAGGGGTGAAAAACTGTTTTTT. It specifies CASRDSRGEKLFF.

This clonotype has more than one count but fewer than ten. The V call is TRBV7-3, the J call TRBJ1-1; no definite D call. Germline CDR1 reads SGHTA; CDR2 reads FQGTGA. The CDR3 has 13 residues. Trimming shortened V by 5 bases and J by 2 bases, and 9 bases separated the two germline ends. The CDR3 DNA is TGTGCCAGCAGCCGGAACCCTAACACTGAAGCTTTCTTT. Amino acids: CASSRNPNTEAFF.

The gene calls are TRBV20-1 and TRBJ2-1; 9 positions agree with TRBD2. The CDR3 covers 16 residues. Per germline, CDR1 DFQATT and CDR2 SNEGSKA (reference sequence). The V segment lost 3 bases and the J segment 9 bases; nucleotides outside the gene matches: 15. The CDR3 spells CSASPPASGASGEQFF. CDR3 nucleotide sequence: TGCAGTGCTAGCCCCCCGGCTAGCGGGGCGTCCGGTGAGCAGTTCTTC.

The V gene is TRBV12-3 or TRBV12-4, the J gene TRBJ1-2, with D tentatively TRBD1 (5 bases). CDR3 length: 12 residues. Trimming pared 6 bases from V and 4 bases from J, leaving 9 bases between. The CDR3 region is CASSRDVYGYTF. The CDR3 DNA is TGTGCCAGCAGCCGGGACGTCTATGGCTACACCTTC.

The rearrangement links TRBV10-3 to TRBJ2-5; TRBD2 matches 12 bases. The CDR3 spans 14 residues. Germline V CDR1 and CDR2: ENHRY, SYGVKD. The ends lost 7 bases at V and 5 bases at J; junction bases unmatched: 5. This chain's CDR3 is CAITPSGREETQYF. Here the CDR3 DNA reads TGTGCCATCACTCCTAGCGGGAGGGAGGAGACCCAGTACTTC.

The chain carries TRBV20-1 and TRBJ2-1; D is possibly TRBD1 (6 bases). The J call may be in error: the DNA end matches TRBJ2-7 better. The V gene's germline CDR1 is DFQATT and CDR2 SNEGSKA (reference sequence). The CDR3 is 14 residues long. CDR3 in DNA: TGCAGTGCTAGAGAGGGGACACCCTACAATGAGCAGTACTTC. This encodes CSAREGTPYNEQYF.

The rearrangement joins TRBV13 to TRBJ2-1; 9 bases are a match to TRBD2. Germline loops: CDR1 PRHDT, CDR2 FYEKMQ (reference sequence). The CDR3 loop spans 15 amino acids. After removal of 5 bases from V and 9 bases from J, the junction contained 11 bases not matched to a gene. CDR3 loop: CASSEGGTSKVEQFF. The CDR3 bases are TGTGCCAGCAGCGAAGGTGGGACTAGCAAGGTTGAGCAGTTCTTC.

The sample holds a few counts of this clonotype. The chain uses TRBV5-1 and TRBJ2-7; 15 bases align to TRBD2. Trimming took 5 bases from V and 0 from J; bases not matched to a gene: 6. This CDR3 has 17 residues. Germline assignment: CDR1 SGHRS and CDR2 YFSETQ. Here the CDR3 DNA reads TGCGCCAGCAGTCGGACTAGCGGGGGGGATTTCTCCTACGAGCAGTACTTC. Its translation: CASSRTSGGDFSYEQYF.

This clonotype was picked up a small number of times. This chain connects TRBV29-1 to TRBJ2-3, with 12 bases lining up with TRBD1. CDR1 SQVTM and CDR2 ANQGSEA come from the germline V gene. The CDR3 totals 16 residues. Unmatched junction bases numbered 9, after V lost 6 bases and J lost 2 bases. The CDR3 region is CSVRGQGAPFTDTQYF. The CDR3, as DNA: TGCAGCGTCCGGGGACAGGGGGCGCCGTTCACAGATACGCAGTATTTT.

The chain joins TRBV30 to TRBJ2-7; perhaps D is TRBD1 or TRBD2 (6 bases each). The DNA end favors TRBJ2-4, so the J call may be wrong. The CDR3 contains 15 residues. Germline assignment: CDR1 GTSNPN and CDR2 SVGIG (reference sequence). Here the CDR3 reads CAWSMEGVAKNIQYF. In nucleotides, the CDR3 is TGTGCCTGGAGTATGGAGGGGGTTGCCAAAAACATTCAGTACTTC.

This clonotype was seen a handful of times. The chain links TRBV11-2 to TRBJ2-7, with TRBD1 matching 12 bases. The CDR3 runs 21 residues. Germline CDR1 SGHAT, CDR2 FQNNGV. Losses at the gene ends were 0 bases for V and 3 bases for J; bases not matched to a gene: 18. The CDR3 DNA reads TGTGCCAGCAGCTTAGATGGTCGGTTGGGACAGGGGGCGTCATCTCACTACGAGCAGTACTTC. This translates into CASSLDGRLGQGASSHYEQYF.

This clonotype appeared a few times. The CDR3, as DNA: TGTGCCAGCAGCCCGCTCGCCCTAGACCCTAGCACAGATACGCAGTATTTT. Translated, it gives CASSPLALDPSTDTQYF. The rearrangement joins TRBV7-3 to TRBJ2-3, with D uncertain. This CDR3 comprises 17 residues. Trimming shortened V by 5 bases and J by 0 bases, and 18 bases separated the two germline ends. CDR1 is SGHTA, CDR2 FQGTGA, per germline.

This CDR3 reads CAISESLVGTQYF. The CDR3 region has the DNA TGTGCCATCAGTGAGTCGCTAGTTGGCACGCAGTATTTT. The chain is built from TRBV10-3 and TRBJ2-3; no firm D call. This CDR3 has 13 residues. Deletions cut 0 bases from V and 9 bases from J, with 10 bases between. Per germline, CDR1 ENHRY and CDR2 SYGVKD.

V usage is TRBV24-1 and J usage is TRBJ2-7; D possibly corresponds to TRBD1 (5 bases). The J call may be mistaken, given a closer DNA end match to TRBJ2-5. The CDR3 contains 13 residues. Germline V gene lookup returns CDR1 KGHDR and CDR2 SFDVKD. DNA for the CDR3: TGTGCCACCAGTGACCCAGGGCGGGAGACCCAGTACTTC. Translation gives CATSDPGRETQYF.

On this clonotype itself: Compared with germline, one end of the junction differs, possibly owing to a read error. The V and J genes are TRBV10-2 and TRBJ2-5; 10 bases are shared with TRBD2. Germline V lookup: CDR1 WSHSY, CDR2 SAAADI. CDR3 length: 16 residues. The CDR3 nucleotides read TGCGCCAGCAGCGGACTAGCGGAGTGGTACCAAGAGACCCGGTACTTC. This codes for CASSGLAEWYQETRYF.

The CDR3 spells CASSPSGLHTDTQYF. DNA for the CDR3: TGTGCCAGCAGCCCCTCGGGACTTCACACAGATACGCAGTATTTT. This sequence joins TRBV7-3 and TRBJ2-3; tentative D call: TRBD2 (6 bases). The CDR3 contains 15 residues. Germline CDR1 is SGHTA and CDR2 is FQGTGA. Trimming pared 5 bases from V and 2 bases from J, leaving 14 bases between.

The genes are TRBV20-1 and TRBJ2-7, with 8 bases that match TRBD2. The CDR3 length is 15 residues. CDR1 and CDR2 from the germline V gene are DFQATT and SNEGSKA (reference sequence). With 5 bases clipped from V and 2 bases from J, the junction kept 11 bases outside the gene matches. This CDR3 reads CSARGGAPRAYEQYF. CDR3 DNA sequence: TGCAGTGCTCGGGGGGGGGCACCGAGGGCCTACGAGCAGTACTTC.

This clonotype was seen more than once but under ten times. V is TRBV3-1 and J is TRBJ2-7; D gene ambiguous. The V end was cut by 0 bases, the J end by 0 bases, with 3 bases between. The CDR3 is 13 amino acids. Germline CDR1 LGHDT, CDR2 YNNKEL (reference sequence). CDR3 protein: CASSQEYSYEQYF. CDR3 nucleotides: TGTGCCAGCAGCCAAGAGTACTCCTACGAGCAGTACTTC.

The V gene is TRBV20-1, the J gene TRBJ2-4; maybe TRBD2 (7 bases). The J call is in doubt because the DNA end fits TRBJ2-7 better. The length of the CDR3 is 13 residues. The germline V gene has CDR1 DFQATT and CDR2 SNEGSKA (reference sequence). The DNA for the CDR3 is TGCAGTGCTCCGAGGGGGGGGCTGGACGAGCAGTACTTC. The encoded protein is CSAPRGGLDEQYF.

The chain uses TRBV12-3 or TRBV12-4 and TRBJ2-1; D is possibly TRBD1 (5 bases). The V gene lost 3 bases and the J gene lost 9 bases, with 9 bases spanning the gap. The CDR3 covers 12 residues. The DNA of the CDR3 is TGTGCCAGCAGTTTTGTGGACACTGAGCAGTTCTTC. Protein sequence: CASSFVDTEQFF.

This clonotype was counted between two and nine times. This chain connects TRBV12-3 or TRBV12-4 to TRBJ2-6, with TRBD1 matching over 8 bases. CDR3 size: 17 residues. V was pared by 3 bases and J by 2 bases, with 6 bases of the junction left unmatched. CDR3: CASSFSGGAPGANVLTF. The CDR3 DNA reads TGTGCCAGCAGTTTCTCAGGGGGCGCTCCTGGGGCCAACGTCCTGACTTTC.

This clonotype was seen more than once but under ten times. The chain has TRBV5-1 and TRBJ2-7, with 7 bases lining up with TRBD2. With 2 bases clipped from V and 5 bases from J, the junction kept 13 bases outside the gene matches. Germline loops: CDR1 SGHRS, CDR2 YFSETQ. CDR3 size: 16 residues. CDR3 nucleotides: TGCGCCAGCAGCTTTGGCTGGGGGGGAGAGTTCAACGAGCAGTACTTC. Translating it yields CASSFGWGGEFNEQYF.

The chain is built from TRBV4-1 and TRBJ2-7; the match to TRBD2 covers 8 bases. CDR1 is MGHRA, CDR2 YSYEKL, per germline. The CDR3 length is 17 residues. The J segment lost 4 bases and the V segment lost 0 bases, leaving 11 bases of the junction unmatched. CDR3 DNA sequence: TGCGCCAGCAGCCAAGAATTTTCTAGCGGGTTGGGATACGAGCAGTACTTC. Translation: CASSQEFSSGLGYEQYF.

The genes are TRBV6-1 and TRBJ2-7; D may be TRBD1 (5 bases). Trimming removed 7 bases from V and 5 bases from J, with 18 bases in between. Germline V lookup: CDR1 MNHNS, CDR2 SASEGT. The CDR3 has 14 amino acids. CDR3 region: CASTRISGWDEQYF. CDR3 coding DNA: TGTGCCAGCACCCGAATTTCAGGGTGGGACGAGCAGTACTTC.